Each of the 14 T cell receptor beta chains below was sequenced from the same sample in a study of CD8 T cells in Susac syndrome. The RNA input was roughly 0.5 to 1 ug, and it was reverse transcribed with random hexamers. MiXCR was run by TCRdb on the immunoSEQ multiplex PCR reads, yielding one entry per CDR3 protein. The top ten hold about 0.18% of the sample, which has about 140,000 distinct CDR3 sequences, 85% to 95% seen once. What was sequenced was CD8+ T cells from PBMCs. The source is a human donor with Susac syndrome.

V gene TRBV27 combines with J gene TRBJ2-1; 7 bases fit TRBD2. Trimming took 2 bases from V and 0 from J; bases not matched to a gene: 4. The germline V gene has CDR1 MNHEY and CDR2 SMNVEV (reference sequence). CDR3 size: 16 residues. The chain's CDR3 is CASSLDGGSSYNEQFF. The CDR3, as DNA: TGTGCCAGCAGTTTAGACGGCGGGAGCTCCTACAATGAGCAGTTCTTC.

This clonotype turned up a few times. The chain employs TRBV13 and TRBJ2-2; the match to TRBD2 covers 8 bases. The CDR3 consists of 14 residues. Germline V lookup: CDR1 PRHDT, CDR2 FYEKMQ (reference sequence). The V and J ends lost 2 bases and 4 bases, in that order; junction bases with no gene match: 0. CDR3 residues: CASSLTSGTGELFF. The CDR3 coding sequence is TGTGCCAGCAGCTTAACTAGCGGCACCGGGGAGCTGTTTTTT.

The gene calls are TRBV28 and TRBJ2-7; TRBD2 aligns across 12 bases. CDR1 is MDHEN and CDR2 is SYDVKM in the germline V gene. The CDR3 length is 14 residues. Trimming cost V 5 bases and J 7 bases; bases outside gene matches: 6. CDR3 DNA: TGTGCCAGCAGTCTTCGGACTAGCGGGAAAGAGCAGTACTTC. This gives the protein CASSLRTSGKEQYF.

This chain connects TRBV16 to TRBJ2-7, with D possibly being TRBD1 (5 bases). CDR1 and CDR2 from the germline V gene are KGHSY and FQNENV. The CDR3 has 15 amino acids. Trimming took off 2 bases at V and 3 bases at J, with 14 bases between the two ends. The CDR3 protein is CASSQVQGRNYEQYF. Written as DNA, the CDR3 is TGTGCCAGCAGCCAAGTGCAGGGTCGAAACTACGAGCAGTACTTC.

J is TRBJ2-7 and V is TRBV30; 7 bases line up with TRBD2. The junction had 3 bases not matched to a gene; V was cut back by 0 bases and J by 4 bases. CDR1 is GTSNPN, CDR2 SVGIG, per germline (reference sequence). This CDR3 contains 13 residues. CDR3 sequence reads: CAWSVGGGYEQYF. CDR3 sequence (DNA): TGTGCCTGGAGTGTGGGGGGGGGATACGAGCAGTACTTC.

The chain has TRBV29-1 and TRBJ1-1; 8 nucleotides align to TRBD1. From germline, CDR1 is SQVTM and CDR2 ANQGSEA. Losses at the gene ends were 3 bases for V and 1 base for J; bases not matched to a gene: 13. There are 17 residues in the CDR3. The CDR3 DNA is TGCAGCGTTGATCCCGAAGACAGGGGACCAGGGAACACTGAAGCTTTCTTT. Translated: CSVDPEDRGPGNTEAFF. Full variable domain (rest looked up from reference TRBV29-1 and TRBJ1-1): SAVISQKPSRDICQRGTSLTIQCQVDSQVTMMFWYRQQPGQSLTLIATANQGSEATYESGFVIDKFPISRPNLTFSTLTVSNMSPEDSSIYLCSVDPEDRGPGNTEAFFGQGTRLTVV.

The gene calls are TRBV27 and TRBJ1-1, with D perhaps TRBD1 (6 bases). This CDR3 comprises 14 residues. Trimming took 5 bases from V and 0 from J, leaving 10 bases between them. Germline loops: CDR1 MNHEY, CDR2 SMNVEV (reference sequence). The CDR3 region is CASSPTGLNTEAFF. The CDR3 nucleotides read TGTGCCAGCAGTCCCACAGGGCTGAACACTGAAGCTTTCTTT.

This sequence joins TRBV20-1 and TRBJ1-5; D call uncertain. In germline, CDR1 is DFQATT, CDR2 SNEGSKA (reference sequence). With 5 bases removed from V and 6 bases from J, the gap between germline ends came to 17 bases. The CDR3 is 14 amino acids. CDR3 protein: CSARDMDGSQPQHF. In DNA form, the CDR3 reads TGCAGTGCTCGTGACATGGACGGAAGTCAGCCCCAGCATTTT.

The chain is built from TRBV5-4 and TRBJ1-2, with D uncertain. Trimming removed 0 bases from V and 4 bases from J, with 13 bases in between. The germline CDR1 and CDR2 sequences are SGHNT and YYREEE (reference sequence). This CDR3 spans 15 amino acids. The CDR3 here is CASSLGSEDIYGYTF. CDR3 DNA sequence: TGTGCCAGCAGCTTGGGGTCGGAGGATATCTATGGCTACACCTTC.

The chain joins TRBV28 to TRBJ1-5; D is undetermined. The V and J ends lost 3 bases and 1 base respectively, with 4 bases between them. Germline V CDR1 and CDR2: MDHEN, SYDVKM. This CDR3 has 13 residues. The CDR3 reads CASSFESNQPQHF. The CDR3, as DNA: TGTGCCAGCAGTTTTGAGAGCAATCAGCCCCAGCATTTT. Combining the CDR3 with reference TRBV28 and TRBJ1-5 gives the whole variable domain DVKVTQSSRYLVKRTGEKVFLECVQDMDHENMFWYRQDPGLGLRLIYFSYDVKMKEKGDIPEGYSVSREKKERFSLILESASTNQTSMYLCASSFESNQPQHFGDGTRLSIL.

This chain joins TRBV20-1 and TRBJ2-1; 12 bases align to TRBD2. V trimming: 6 bases; J trimming: 8 bases; junction bases outside the gene matches: 5. Germline V gene data show CDR1 as DFQATT and CDR2 as SNEGSKA (reference sequence). The CDR3 is 13 amino acids. The CDR3 spells CSATTSGGDEQFF. CDR3 nucleotides: TGCAGTGCAACGACTAGCGGGGGTGATGAGCAGTTCTTC.

This clonotype came up once. The chain has TRBV6-5 and TRBJ2-5; the match to TRBD2 covers 7 bases. The CDR3 runs 15 residues. J lost 5 bases, V lost 2 bases, and 8 bases had no gene match. CDR1 MNHEY and CDR2 SVGAGI come from the germline V gene. This CDR3 is CASSYTSAHGETQYF. CDR3 in DNA: TGTGCCAGCAGTTACACTAGCGCCCACGGGGAGACCCAGTACTTC.

This clonotype was recorded once. This chain uses TRBV28 with TRBJ2-3; 7 positions match TRBD1. There are 13 residues in the CDR3. The ends lost 8 bases at V and 4 bases at J; junction bases unmatched: 6. The germline gives CDR1 MDHEN, CDR2 SYDVKM. The CDR3 is CASQTGWADTQYF. The CDR3 DNA reads TGTGCCAGCCAGACAGGGTGGGCAGATACGCAGTATTTT. Supplemented by reference TRBV28 and TRBJ2-3, the full variable domain reads DVKVTQSSRYLVKRTGEKVFLECVQDMDHENMFWYRQDPGLGLRLIYFSYDVKMKEKGDIPEGYSVSREKKERFSLILESASTNQTSMYLCASQTGWADTQYFGPGTRLTVL.

V usage is TRBV29-1 and J usage is TRBJ1-1, with 7 bases identical to TRBD1. The CDR3 is 13 amino acids. Looked up from germline, CDR1 is SQVTM and CDR2 is ANQGSEA. V trimming: 4 bases; J trimming: 6 bases; junction bases outside the gene matches: 8. DNA of the CDR3: TGCAGCGTTGTCCAACAGGGGTTCGCTGAAGCTTTCTTT. As protein: CSVVQQGFAEAFF.